This T cell receptor (beta chain) was sequenced for a study of PD-1 blockade in classical Hodgkin lymphoma. Overall study results and limits: TCR diversity in CD4+, not CD8+, cells rose significantly by C4D1. The diversity seen at baseline in complete responders resembled that of newly diagnosed patients. Reported baseline diversity: healthy donors highest, relapsed/refractory patients lowest.

The germline CDR1 and CDR2 sequences are SGHDT and YYEEEE. The CDR3 extends over 17 amino acids. With V trimmed by 2 bases and J by 7 bases, 8 bases remained unmatched. Every patient had relapsed following autologous stem cell transplantation, and cohorts differed in brentuximab vedotin exposure. Comment on this clone: What it binds is unknown.

The table came from immunoSEQ multiplex PCR; TCRdb's copy has only in-frame clones and leaves some out. The sample records around 96,000 clones, 80% to 85% being singletons. The chain links TRBV5-6 to TRBJ2-1, with 14 nucleotides matching TRBD2. This receptor was identified in a human donor with classical Hodgkin lymphoma. Sequencing used peripheral blood mononuclear cells (PBMCs), obtained at baseline. CDR3 DNA: TGTGCCAGCAGCTTCCCGCGACTAGCGGGAGGGCTAAATGAGCAGTTCTTC. Translation: CASSFPRLAGGLNEQFF.